This T cell receptor (beta chain) was captured by sequencing in a study of Graves' ophthalmopathy and Graves' hyperthyroidism. Study details: There was a collection of peripheral blood at initial diagnosis, before any treatment.

RNA served as the template for amplifying TCR beta CDR3 regions. RT-PCR was first run with HTBI primers, then multiplex PCR in a second round. TCRdb called the multiplex PCR reads again in MiXCR, with one record for every CDR3 protein. This sample yields roughly 500,000 distinct CDR3 sequences, of which roughly an eighth are seen a single time; 9.8% belongs to the top ten. About this clonotype itself: A much larger clone lies one base from this, so it may be a read error. The CDR3 end shows no conserved phenylalanine or tryptophan, and so a read error is likely.

There are 13 residues in the CDR3. V lost 1 base, J lost 4 bases, and 11 bases lay in between. Germline V gene sequence: CDR1 DFQATT, CDR2 SNEGSKA (reference sequence). The receptor was isolated from a woman aged 25 to 39 with Graves' ophthalmopathy. The sample was blood. V gene TRBV20-1 combines with J gene TRBJ2-7; no definite D call. The CDR3 DNA sequence: TGCAGTGCTAGAGTGGAGTTTCAGTACGAGCAGTACTTG. Its translation is CSARVEFQYEQYL.